A selection of T cell receptor beta chains follows, all from one sample in a study of CD8+CD57+ T cells in acquired aplastic anemia. TCRdb fed the reads into MiXCR, producing one record per CDR3 protein. The table shows 74,000 or so distinct CDR3 sequences, with 45% to 60% occurring only once. Sequencing input: sorted CD4+, CD8+, or CD8+CD57+ T cells (not recorded which) from PBMCs. Source of these receptors: a human donor in good health, serving as a control. The CDR3 runs from the conserved cysteine through the conserved F or W. A D gene is named only where the DNA matches it firmly. Part of the rows lack a size; the others show once, few, many or a class for expanded clones.

d_gene	v_gene	j_gene	abundance	CDR3nt	CDR3aa
NA	TRBV3-1	TRBJ2-2	many	TGTGCCAGCAGCCAAGAATACGTCACCGGGGAGCTGTTTTTT	CASSQEYVTGELFF
NA	TRBV4-1	TRBJ2-2	many	TGCGCCAGCAGCCCAGGGAGCACCGGGGAGCTGTTTTTT	CASSPGSTGELFF
NA	TRBV2	TRBJ2-5	NA	TGTGCCAGCGGTGAAGGCATTAAACCTGCCGGCCAAGAGACCCAGTACTTC	CASGEGIKPAGQETQYF
NA	TRBV10-3	TRBJ1-6	NA	TGTGCCATCGACCAATCGGGCTCCTATAATTCACCCCTCCACTTT	CAIDQSGSYNSPLHF
NA	TRBV27	TRBJ1-1	many	TGTGCCAGCAGTTTCGGAGTTGTTAGCACTGAAGCTTTCTTT	CASSFGVVSTEAFF
NA	TRBV19	TRBJ1-2	NA	TGTGCCAGTAGTATTAATTTCGGGGGCGGTGGCTACACCTTC	CASSINFGGGGYTF
NA	TRBV5-1	TRBJ1-1	many	TGCGCCAGCAGCCTAAAACCGGGACGCATCATGAACACTGAAGCTTTCTTT	CASSLKPGRIMNTEAFF
NA	TRBV28	TRBJ2-7	many	TGTGCCAGCAGCAGGGGTGACCACGAGCAGTACTTC	CASSRGDHEQYF
TRBD2	TRBV15	TRBJ2-7	NA	TGTGCCACCAGCAGAGATAAGGGACTAGACGAGCAGTACTTC	CATSRDKGLDEQYF
TRBD1	TRBV9	TRBJ2-1	NA	TGTGCCAGCAGCGTACACCGAACTTTAATAGGTCGGACAGGGGCCTACAATGAGCAGTTCTTC	CASSVHRTLIGRTGAYNEQFF
NA	TRBV2	TRBJ2-3	NA	TGTGCCAGCAGTCTCGACAGCGCTAGCACAGATACGCAGTATTTT	CASSLDSASTDTQYF
NA	TRBV15	TRBJ1-2	NA	TGTGCCACCAGCAGAGCAATCAACTATGGCTACACCTTC	CATSRAINYGYTF
NA	TRBV27	TRBJ2-3	NA	TGTGCCAGCAGTTTAGTATACGAGAAGGACACAGATACGCAGTATTTT	CASSLVYEKDTDTQYF
NA	TRBV6-1	TRBJ2-3	many	TGTGCCAGCAGGTGGTATCGCACAGATACGCAGTATTTT	CASRWYRTDTQYF
NA	TRBV12-3/TRBV12-4	TRBJ1-6	few	TGTGCCAGCAGTTTGGAGGGAACTTATTCACCCCTCCACTTT	CASSLEGTYSPLHF
NA	TRBV2	TRBJ1-2	many	TGTGCCAGCAGTGAAGCGCGGACGGGGGTGGGCTATGGCTACACCTTC	CASSEARTGVGYGYTF
NA	TRBV12-3/TRBV12-4	TRBJ2-2	many	TGTGCCAGCAGTTATTACATGGGGATAGGGGACACCGGGGAGCTGTTTTTT	CASSYYMGIGDTGELFF
NA	TRBV2	TRBJ1-1	NA	TGTGCCAGCAGTAATAACGCATGGGGCGAAGCTTTCTTT	CASSNNAWGEAFF
NA	TRBV19	TRBJ1-2	NA	TGTACCAGCAAAGCCTCCGCGGGGTCGGATGGCTACACCTTC	CTSKASAGSDGYTF
TRBD1	TRBV2	TRBJ2-7	NA	TGTGCCAGCAGGGACAGGGGTGGGTACGAGCAGTACTTC	CASRDRGGYEQYF
NA	TRBV20-1	TRBJ1-1	NA	TGCAGTGCTAGACGCGTTGTATTGGGGGGGAGTGAAGCTTTCTTT	CSARRVVLGGSEAFF
TRBD1	TRBV2	TRBJ1-6	once	TGTGCCAGCAGCGACACAGGGGGTTATAATTCACCCCTCCACTTT	CASSDTGGYNSPLHF
TRBD2	TRBV20-1	TRBJ2-7	many	TGCAGTGCTAGAGATCTAGCGGGTTTGATCTACGAGCAGTACTTC	CSARDLAGLIYEQYF
NA	TRBV19	TRBJ1-2	NA	TGTGCCAGTAGTATGAGGGGTCAAGGCTACACCTTC	CASSMRGQGYTF
NA	TRBV19	TRBJ2-1	many	TGTGCCAGTAGTATGGGATTATACAATGAGCAGTTCTTC	CASSMGLYNEQFF
NA	TRBV9	TRBJ2-5	NA	TGTGCCAGCAGCGTAGGACCAGAGACCCAGTACTTC	CASSVGPETQYF
TRBD2	TRBV10-3	TRBJ2-7	medium-sized	TGTGCCATCAGTGAGTCCCCCTCGAGCGGGAGATACGAGCAGTACTTC	CAISESPSSGRYEQYF
NA	TRBV7-9	TRBJ1-1	many	TGTGCCAGCAGCTTTTCCAACCTGGCTTTCTTT	CASSFSNLAFF
NA	TRBV19	TRBJ1-1	NA	TGTGCCAGTAGCAGGGTAAGAGATGATGAAGCTTTCTTT	CASSRVRDDEAFF
NA	TRBV19	TRBJ2-7	NA	TGTGCCAGTAGTAGACCGGGAGAAGTGTACGAGCAGTACTTC	CASSRPGEVYEQYF
NA	TRBV11-1	TRBJ1-4	NA	TGTGCCAGCAGCTGGTCGACAGAAAGAGCAACTAATGAAAAACTGTTTTTT	CASSWSTERATNEKLFF
NA	TRBV19	TRBJ2-3	NA	TGTGCCAGTAGTATAGAGTACTTCAACACAGATACGCAGTATTTT	CASSIEYFNTDTQYF
NA	TRBV2	TRBJ2-6	NA	TGTGCCAGCACCCTGTCGATCTCTGGGGCCAACGTCCTGACTTTC	CASTLSISGANVLTF
NA	TRBV7-3	TRBJ1-2	NA	TGTGCCAGCAGCTTATACGGGGGGGCAAACTATGGCTACACCTTC	CASSLYGGANYGYTF
NA	TRBV4-1	TRBJ2-2	many	TGCGCCAGCAGCCAAGTTATAAGTGGGGAGCTGTTTTTT	CASSQVISGELFF
TRBD1	TRBV7-2	TRBJ2-1	many	TGTGCCAGCAGCCCGCGCCGGGACAGGGTTCCCAATGAGCAGTTCTTC	CASSPRRDRVPNEQFF
NA	TRBV2	TRBJ2-5	NA	TGTGCCAGCAGTCGCAACAGGGTCTGGGAGACCCAGTACTTC	CASSRNRVWETQYF
TRBD1	TRBV19	TRBJ2-7	NA	TGTGCCAGTAGTGCTACCGGGACAGCCTACGAGCAGTACTTC	CASSATGTAYEQYF
NA	TRBV27	TRBJ2-1	few	TGTGCCAGCAGTTTAACCGACACTTCCTACAATGAGCAGTTCTTC	CASSLTDTSYNEQFF
NA	TRBV15	TRBJ1-6	once	TGTGCCACCAGCAGAGTGACAGTCTATAATCCACCCCTCCACTTT	CATSRVTVYNPPLHF
TRBD2	TRBV7-3	TRBJ2-1	NA	TGTGCCAGCAGCTCCGGACTAGCGGGAGGGCCCAATGAGCAGTTCTTC	CASSSGLAGGPNEQFF
TRBD2	TRBV6-1	TRBJ2-7	NA	TGCGCCAGCAACAAGCGGGGGGTTGCTTACGGGCAGTACTTC	CASNKRGVAYGQYF
TRBD1	TRBV7-8	TRBJ1-2	NA	TGTGCCAGCAGCTCCGGGACAGGGGTTCGGGCTAACTATGGCTACACCTTC	CASSSGTGVRANYGYTF
NA	TRBV6-1	TRBJ1-2	many	TGTGCCAGCGGAGGGGGGGGGGAAGGCTATGGCTACACCTTC	CASGGGGEGYGYTF
NA	TRBV12-3/TRBV12-4	TRBJ1-2	NA	TGTGCCAGCAGTTTAGTAGACGGAAAGTCCTGTGGCTACACCTTC	CASSLVDGKSCGYTF
NA	TRBV7-2	TRBJ2-3	NA	TGTGCCAGCAGCTTAATTTGGGATACGCAGTATTTT	CASSLIWDTQYF
TRBD1	TRBV27	TRBJ1-2	many	TGTGCCAGCAGTTTATTAGGCAGGGGGCTAAACTATGGCTACACCTTC	CASSLLGRGLNYGYTF
TRBD1	TRBV5-1	TRBJ2-7	NA	TGCGCCAGCAGCTTGGGCGGGACAGGGGACGAGCAGTACTTC	CASSLGGTGDEQYF
TRBD1	TRBV20-1	TRBJ2-2	many	TGCAGTGCTAGAGAGACAGGGGACACCGGGGAGCTGTTTTTT	CSARETGDTGELFF
NA	TRBV5-8	TRBJ2-7	NA	TGTGCCAGCAGCTTCCCCAGGGAGGGGGACGAGCAGTACTTC	CASSFPREGDEQYF
NA	TRBV9	TRBJ2-7	many	TGTGCCAGCAGCGTAGGAGGACACGGAGGGCTCGAGCAGTACTTC	CASSVGGHGGLEQYF
TRBD1	TRBV2	TRBJ2-7	NA	TGTGCCACAGCTTGGACAGGCTCTCTGTACGAGCAGTACTTC	CATAWTGSLYEQYF
NA	TRBV6-1	TRBJ1-6	many	TGTGCCAGCAGTGAAAACCGGGGATTAAGGTCACCCCTCCACTTT	CASSENRGLRSPLHF